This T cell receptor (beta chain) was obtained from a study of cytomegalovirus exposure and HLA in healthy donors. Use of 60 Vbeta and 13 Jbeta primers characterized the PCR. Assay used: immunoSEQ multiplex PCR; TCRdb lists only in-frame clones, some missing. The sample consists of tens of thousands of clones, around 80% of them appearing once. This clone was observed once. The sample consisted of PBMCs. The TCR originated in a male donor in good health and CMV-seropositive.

The CDR3 sequence: CASSLRTSGTTDTQYF. DNA of the CDR3: TGCGCCAGCAGCTTGCGAACTAGCGGAACCACAGATACGCAGTATTTT. The chain combines TRBV5-1 with TRBJ2-3; TRBD2 agrees at 8 bases. This CDR3 has 16 residues. Germline V gene data show CDR1 as SGHRS and CDR2 as YFSETQ. The trim removed 1 base at V and 2 bases at J, leaving 6 bases unmatched.